The 3 T cell receptor beta chains below all came from one sample that was sequenced in a study of T cell responses to AZD1222 COVID-19 vaccine. TCRdb keeps only in-frame clones here, not all; method: immunoSEQ multiplex PCR. The top ten hold 3.5% to 5.5% of the sample, which has about 180,000 clones, 90% seen once. The material sequenced was peripheral blood, taken 28 days after the second dose of the MenACWY control vaccine. These receptors were taken from an adult who received the MenACWY meningococcal vaccine as a control.

The chain uses TRBV27 and TRBJ2-7; 7 bases align to TRBD1. Per the germline V gene, CDR1 is MNHEY and CDR2 is SMNVEV (reference sequence). The ends lost 5 bases at V and 2 bases at J; junction bases unmatched: 12. The CDR3 is made up of 16 amino acids. The CDR3 spells CASSKTGTDIPYEQYF. CDR3 bases: TGTGCCAGCAGTAAAACCGGGACAGATATACCCTACGAGCAGTACTTC.

Only a few counts were recorded for this clone. The chain is built from TRBV3-1 (or the pseudogene TRBV3-2) and TRBJ1-1, with D possibly TRBD1 on 5 matching bases. The CDR3 runs 16 residues. Trimming took 4 bases from V and 0 from J, leaving 15 bases between them. Germline V lookup: CDR1 LGHDT, CDR2 YNNKEL (reference sequence). The CDR3 spells CASSPRQLAVNTEAFF. In nucleotides, the CDR3 is TGTGCCAGCAGCCCCCGACAGTTGGCAGTGAACACTGAAGCTTTCTTT.

The rearrangement joins TRBV6-5 to TRBJ2-1; TRBD2 might be the D (6 bases). CDR1 MNHEY and CDR2 SVGAGI come from the germline V gene. CDR3 length: 13 amino acids. The V and J ends lost 0 bases and 9 bases respectively, with 9 bases between them. In nucleotides, the CDR3 is TGTGCCAGCAGTTACTCAAGGGGAGGTGAGCAGTTCTTC. As protein: CASSYSRGGEQFF.